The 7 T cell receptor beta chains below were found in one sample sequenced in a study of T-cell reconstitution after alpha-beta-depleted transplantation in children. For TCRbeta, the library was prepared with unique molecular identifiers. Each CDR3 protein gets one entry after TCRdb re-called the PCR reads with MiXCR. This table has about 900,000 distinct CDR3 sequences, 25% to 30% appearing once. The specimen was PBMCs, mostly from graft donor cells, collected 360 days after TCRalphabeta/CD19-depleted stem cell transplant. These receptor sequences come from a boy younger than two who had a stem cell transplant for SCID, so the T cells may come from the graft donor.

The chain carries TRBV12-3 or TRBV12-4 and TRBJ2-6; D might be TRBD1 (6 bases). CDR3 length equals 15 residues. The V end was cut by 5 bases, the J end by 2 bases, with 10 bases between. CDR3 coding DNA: TGTGCCAGCAGTAACAGGGTGACTGGGGCCAACGTCCTGACTTTC. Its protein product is CASSNRVTGANVLTF.

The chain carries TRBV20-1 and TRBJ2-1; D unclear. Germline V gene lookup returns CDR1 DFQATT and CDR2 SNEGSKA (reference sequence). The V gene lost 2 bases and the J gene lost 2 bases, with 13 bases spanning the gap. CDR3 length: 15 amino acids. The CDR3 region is CSARKGRRPYNEQFF. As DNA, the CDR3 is TGCAGTGCTAGAAAAGGACGAAGGCCCTACAATGAGCAGTTCTTC.

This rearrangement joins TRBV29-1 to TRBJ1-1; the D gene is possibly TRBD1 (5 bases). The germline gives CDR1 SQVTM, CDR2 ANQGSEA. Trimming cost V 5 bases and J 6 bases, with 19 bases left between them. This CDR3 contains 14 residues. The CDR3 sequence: CSVTPPGRGPEAFF. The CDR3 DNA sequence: TGCAGCGTTACGCCCCCGGGGCGCGGCCCTGAAGCTTTCTTT.

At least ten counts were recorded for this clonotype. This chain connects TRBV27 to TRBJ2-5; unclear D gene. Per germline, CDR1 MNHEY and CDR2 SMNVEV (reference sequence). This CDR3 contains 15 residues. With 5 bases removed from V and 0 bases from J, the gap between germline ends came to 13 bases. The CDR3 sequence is CASSPNGRNQETQYF. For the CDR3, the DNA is TGTGCCAGCAGTCCCAACGGACGGAACCAAGAGACCCAGTACTTC.

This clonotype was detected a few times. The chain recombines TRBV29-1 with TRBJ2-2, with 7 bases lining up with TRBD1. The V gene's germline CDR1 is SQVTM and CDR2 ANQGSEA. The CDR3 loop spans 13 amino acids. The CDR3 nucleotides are TGCAGTGCCGGGACAGTTCAAACCGGGGAGCTGTTTTTT. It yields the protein CSAGTVQTGELFF.

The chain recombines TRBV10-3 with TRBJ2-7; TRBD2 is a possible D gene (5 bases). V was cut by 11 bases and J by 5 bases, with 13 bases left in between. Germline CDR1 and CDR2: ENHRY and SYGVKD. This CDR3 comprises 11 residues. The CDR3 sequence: CASGIGNEQYF. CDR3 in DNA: TGTGCCTCCGGGATAGGGAACGAGCAGTACTTC.

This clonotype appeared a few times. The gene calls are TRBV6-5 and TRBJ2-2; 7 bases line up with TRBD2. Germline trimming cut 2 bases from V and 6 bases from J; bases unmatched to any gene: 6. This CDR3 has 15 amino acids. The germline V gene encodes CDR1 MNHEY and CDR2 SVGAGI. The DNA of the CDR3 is TGTGCCAGCAGTTACCGCGGGACTACCCCCGGGGAGCTGTTTTTT. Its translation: CASSYRGTTPGELFF.